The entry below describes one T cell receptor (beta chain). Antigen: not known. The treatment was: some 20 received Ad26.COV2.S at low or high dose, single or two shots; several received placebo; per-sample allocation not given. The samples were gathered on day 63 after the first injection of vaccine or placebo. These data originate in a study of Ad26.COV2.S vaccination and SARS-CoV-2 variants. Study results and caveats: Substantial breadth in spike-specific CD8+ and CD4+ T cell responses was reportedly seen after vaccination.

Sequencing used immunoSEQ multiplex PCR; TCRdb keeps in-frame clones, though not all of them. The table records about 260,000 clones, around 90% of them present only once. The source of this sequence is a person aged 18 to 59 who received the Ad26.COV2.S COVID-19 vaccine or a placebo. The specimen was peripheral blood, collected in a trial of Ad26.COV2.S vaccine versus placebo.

CDR3 DNA: TGTGCCAGCAGCTTTAGCGGGGTCAGCACAGATACGCAGTATTTT. It translates to CASSFSGVSTDTQYF. The chain is built from TRBV5-4 and TRBJ2-3, with 8 bases fitting TRBD2. The trim removed 2 bases at V and 0 bases at J, leaving 2 bases unmatched. This CDR3 contains 15 residues. CDR1 SGHNT and CDR2 YYREEE come from the germline V gene (reference sequence). Full variable domain (remainder filled in from reference TRBV5-4 and TRBJ2-3): ETGVTQSPTHLIKTRGQQVTLRCSSQSGHNTVSWYQQALGQGPQFIFQYYREEENGRGNFPPRFSGLQFPNYSSELNVNALELDDSALYLCASSFSGVSTDTQYFGPGTRLTVL.